Listed below are T cell receptor beta chains from one sample, sequenced in a study of T-cell memory formation after mild COVID-19. TCRdb analysed the 5' RACE reads with MiXCR anew, one entry per CDR3 protein. Among 550,000 to 600,000 distinct CDR3 sequences, less than 25% were seen once, and the ten largest hold roughly 9.1%. Sequencing was done on a sample of PBMCs or a T cell subset sorted from them (not recorded which). These receptors originate from an adult woman who had mild COVID-19 (a few samples of this study predate the infection). Cell type and time point are not known. CDR3s include the opening cysteine and the closing phenylalanine or tryptophan. Each record gives: clone size, J gene, V gene, D gene, CDR3 DNA, CDR3 protein. A D gene is named only where the DNA matches it firmly. Clone size is not always given. Where it is, it says once, few, many or a class for expanded clones.

>-|TRBJ2-1|TRBV5-1|-
TGCGCCAGCAGCTCATCTCAAAGATGGGGCCAGTTCTTC
CASSSSQRWGQFF
>-|TRBJ2-3|TRBV2|TRBD2
TGTGCCAGCAGTCGGGGGGGCCGCACAGATACGCAGTATTTT
CASSRGGRTDTQYF
>few|TRBJ2-7|TRBV18|TRBD2
TGTGCCAGCTCACCGGCAGCGGGAGACACCTACGAGCAGTACTTC
CASSPAAGDTYEQYF
>-|TRBJ2-5|TRBV12-3/TRBV12-4|TRBD1
TGTGCCAGCAGTCCTCCGACAGGGTCGTCGGTTTGGACCCAGTACTTC
CASSPPTGSSVWTQYF
>many|TRBJ2-2|TRBV9|-
TGTGCCAGCAGCGTAACCGTGGGCGCCGGGGAGCTGTTTTTT
CASSVTVGAGELFF
>-|TRBJ2-4|TRBV19|-
TGTGCCAGTAGTATTCCGGGACTAGCCAAAAACATTCAGTACTTC
CASSIPGLAKNIQYF
>-|TRBJ1-3|TRBV10-3|-
TGTGCCATCAAGGGGAGCTCTGGAAACACCATATATTTT
CAIKGSSGNTIYF
>-|TRBJ2-7|TRBV25-1|TRBD2
TGTGCCAGCAGTGAAGTCGGGGGGGCAAGCGAGCAGTACTTC
CASSEVGGASEQYF
>-|TRBJ2-5|TRBV4-2|TRBD2
TGTGCCAGCAGGCGACTAGCGGGGGGCGACCCCGACCAAGAGACCCAGTACTTC
CASRRLAGGDPDQETQYF
>few|TRBJ2-7|TRBV7-2|-
TGTGCCAGCAGCCCAGAACAGGATAACTCCTACGAGCAGTACTTC
CASSPEQDNSYEQYF
>-|TRBJ2-5|TRBV27|TRBD2
TGTGCCAGCAGTTTGACTAGCGGGACCGTGAAGACCCAGTACTTC
CASSLTSGTVKTQYF
>-|TRBJ2-1|TRBV6-2/TRBV6-3|TRBD2
TGTGCCAGCAGAGCCGAGGGAGGGCAGAGTAATGAGCAGTTCTTC
CASRAEGGQSNEQFF
>once|TRBJ1-1|TRBV5-5|-
TGTGCCAGCAGCCGTCAAGGCAGGGAGGTTGAAGCTTTCTTT
CASSRQGREVEAFF
>-|TRBJ1-2|TRBV19|-
TGTGCCAGTTTGGAAGGCTACTATGGCTACACCTTC
CASLEGYYGYTF
>many|TRBJ1-2|TRBV29-1|-
TGCAGCGAGGGGGGTAACTATGGCTACACCTTC
CSEGGNYGYTF
>many|TRBJ2-7|TRBV10-3|-
TGTGCCATCAGGGCGGCAGGGATACCCTACGAGCAGTACTTC
CAIRAAGIPYEQYF
>few|TRBJ2-4|TRBV7-3|-
TGTGCCAGCAGCTTCTCCGGGCCCCAAAACATTCAGTACTTC
CASSFSGPQNIQYF
>-|TRBJ2-3|TRBV18|-
TGTGCCAGCCGACCCTCGGACGGAACCCCGCCGCAGTATTTT
CASRPSDGTPPQYF
>few|TRBJ2-3|TRBV5-6|TRBD1
TGTGCCAGCAGCTGGGACAGAAGCACAGATACGCAGTATTTT
CASSWDRSTDTQYF
>-|TRBJ2-7|TRBV7-2|-
TGTGCCAGCAGCTTAGGCTCGGGGATGCCTCTCGAGCAGTACTTC
CASSLGSGMPLEQYF
>-|TRBJ2-1|TRBV29-1|TRBD2
TGCAGCGTTGAAGAACTAGCGGGAGAGTTGCATTTC
CSVEELAGELHF
>-|TRBJ2-7|TRBV9|TRBD1
TGTGCCAGCAGCGTAGGAGGGACAGGGAGCGAGCAGTACTTC
CASSVGGTGSEQYF
>-|TRBJ2-3|TRBV4-1|TRBD2
TGCGCCAGCAGCCTTAGCGGGGAAAGTAACACAGATACGCAGTATTTT
CASSLSGESNTDTQYF
>few|TRBJ1-1|TRBV19|-
TGTGCCAGTAGTTCAGACCAGAACACTGAAGCTTTCTTT
CASSSDQNTEAFF
>few|TRBJ2-3|TRBV6-6|-
TGTGCCAGCAGTTATACCTCCGGAGGACAGCGTCTCACAGATACGCAGTATTTT
CASSYTSGGQRLTDTQYF
>once|TRBJ1-2|TRBV5-6|-
TGTGCCAGCAGCTTGGATTTGAGTATTTGGAACTATGGCTACACCTTC
CASSLDLSIWNYGYTF
>-|TRBJ1-1|TRBV12-3/TRBV12-4|TRBD1
TGTGCCAGCAGACCCGGACAGGGGGCTATGAACACTGAAGCTTTCTTT
CASRPGQGAMNTEAFF
>-|TRBJ2-3|TRBV12-3/TRBV12-4|TRBD2
TGTGCCAGCTCCGCCCTAGCGGTGGATACGCAGTATTTT
CASSALAVDTQYF
>-|TRBJ2-3|TRBV5-1|-
TGCGCCAGCAGCGTCAGGGGGGGCACAGATACGCAGTATTTT
CASSVRGGTDTQYF
>-|TRBJ2-7|TRBV6-2/TRBV6-3|TRBD2
TGTGCCAGCACCCCGGGACTAGCGCCGCTCGAGCAGTACTTC
CASTPGLAPLEQYF
>many|TRBJ2-5|TRBV7-9|TRBD1
TGTGCCAGCAGCGACCGGGCAGGGGGCACAGAGACCCAGTACTTC
CASSDRAGGTETQYF
>-|TRBJ1-6|TRBV6-1|-
TGTGCCAGCAGTGAATTTGCGGGTCTCAATTCACCCCTCCACTTT
CASSEFAGLNSPLHF
>-|TRBJ1-2|TRBV12-3/TRBV12-4|TRBD1
TGTGCCAGCAGTCCCACGGGACAGTACCGAGGCTATGGCTACACCTTC
CASSPTGQYRGYGYTF
>-|TRBJ2-7|TRBV3-1|-
TGTGCCAGCAGCCAAGTTCCTGGGAACTCCTACGAGCAGTACTTC
CASSQVPGNSYEQYF
>-|TRBJ2-7|TRBV4-1|TRBD1
TGCGCCAGCAGCCAAGATTCGGGACAGGGGCTCTACGAGCAGTACTTC
CASSQDSGQGLYEQYF
>few|TRBJ1-2|TRBV2|-
TGTGCCAGCAGGGACACCCCTAACTATGGCTACACCTTC
CASRDTPNYGYTF
>-|TRBJ2-7|TRBV12-3/TRBV12-4|-
TGTGCCAGCATGATTGGCGGGCAACACGAGCAGTACTTC
CASMIGGQHEQYF
>-|TRBJ2-3|TRBV5-6|TRBD2
TGTGCCAGCAGCTTTAGGACTAGCGGATACACAGATACGCAGTATTTT
CASSFRTSGYTDTQYF
>-|TRBJ1-3|TRBV25-1|TRBD1
TGTGCCAGCAGTGATAACAGGGGGTCCTCTGGAAACACCATATATTTT
CASSDNRGSSGNTIYF
>-|TRBJ1-2|TRBV6-1|TRBD1
TGTGCCAGCACTAGTTCTGGGACAGGGTACGGCTACACCTTC
CASTSSGTGYGYTF
>few|TRBJ1-1|TRBV20-1|-
TGCAGTGTTGACAGGCTGAACACTGAAGCTTTCTTT
CSVDRLNTEAFF
>-|TRBJ2-7|TRBV4-1|TRBD1
TGCGCCAGCAGCCAAGCGACGGGACAGCCCCCCTACGAGCAGTACTTC
CASSQATGQPPYEQYF
>few|TRBJ1-1|TRBV15|TRBD1
TGTGCCACCAGCAGAGTCCTGACAGGGCCCACTGAAGCTTTCTTT
CATSRVLTGPTEAFF
>few|TRBJ2-3|TRBV12-3/TRBV12-4|TRBD2
TGTGCCAGCAGTTTAGCGCTTGGTAGCGGGGGGGCGCTGGCAGATACGCAGTATTTT
CASSLALGSGGALADTQYF
>-|TRBJ1-1|TRBV18|TRBD1
TGTGCCAGCTCAATTCAAGGAGGGGACAGGGGAGTGAACACTGAAGCTTTCTTT
CASSIQGGDRGVNTEAFF
>-|TRBJ2-3|TRBV5-6|-
TGTGCCAGCAGCCCCGGGGGGCGGTTCACAGATACGCAGTATTTT
CASSPGGRFTDTQYF
>-|TRBJ2-7|TRBV28|-
TGTGCCAGCAGTCCCGGGACTCAGAGGGAGCAGTACTTC
CASSPGTQREQYF
>-|TRBJ1-2|TRBV6-5|-
TGTGCCAGCAGTTACGGCTCGGTCGGGGGGAACTATGGCTACACCTTC
CASSYGSVGGNYGYTF
>-|TRBJ2-7|TRBV7-2|-
TGTGCCAGCAGCCCTCGTCGGGGCCCCTACGAGCAGTACTTC
CASSPRRGPYEQYF
>few|TRBJ2-5|TRBV18|-
TGTGCCAGCAGGTGGGCAGAAAAAGAGACCCAGTACTTC
CASRWAEKETQYF
>few|TRBJ2-7|TRBV24-1|TRBD1
TGTGCCACCAGTGATTTGGGACAGGGGGGCTACGAGCAGTACTTC
CATSDLGQGGYEQYF
>few|TRBJ1-2|TRBV6-5|-
TGTGCCAGCAGTTACGGGCGAGGGGACTATGGCTACACCTTC
CASSYGRGDYGYTF
>few|TRBJ1-4|TRBV5-1|-
TGCGCCAGCAGCCGGAAGGGGAGGGATGAAAAACTGTTTTTT
CASSRKGRDEKLFF
>few|TRBJ2-3|TRBV12-3/TRBV12-4|TRBD2
TGTGCCAGCAGTAATAGCGGGAGGGAGGATACGCAGTATTTT
CASSNSGREDTQYF